These T cell receptor beta chains were read from a single sample in a study of shared clonotypes between healthy human individuals. Clones were read by immunoSEQ multiplex PCR, and TCRdb kept only the in-frame ones, dropping some. The table records about 1.1 million clones, about 84% of them present only once. The sequenced material came from memory CD4+ T cells from PBMCs. The receptor source for this set is a young man in good health. Some clones in this sample may be carry-over from other donors' samples. The CDR3 runs from the conserved cysteine through the conserved F or W. D genes are given only for firm matches. A row's size may be missing; if present it is once, few, many or a size class.

15	TRBV18	NA	TRBJ2-6	NA	CASSVESSGANVLTF	TGTGCCAGCTCCGTCGAGAGCTCTGGGGCCAACGTCCTGACTTTC
14	TRBV5-1	TRBD1	TRBJ1-5	NA	CASRPDRGNQPQHF	TGCGCCAGCAGACCGGACAGGGGCAATCAGCCCCAGCATTTT
13	TRBV29-1	NA	TRBJ1-1	NA	CSVGRVATTEAFF	TGCAGCGTTGGAAGGGTCGCGACCACTGAAGCTTTCTTT
16	TRBV4-3	NA	TRBJ1-2	NA	CASSPRVSLGNYGYTF	TGCGCCAGCAGCCCCCGCGTTAGCCTGGGGAACTATGGCTACACCTTC
13	TRBV18	NA	TRBJ1-3	NA	CASSQGAGNTIYF	TGTGCCAGCTCCCAGGGTGCGGGAAACACCATATATTTT
13	TRBV19	NA	TRBJ1-2	NA	CASTPRGVVAYTF	TGTGCCAGTACCCCACGGGGGGTGGTGGCCTACACCTTC
17	TRBV18	NA	TRBJ2-2	NA	CASSLPRAKDVTGELFF	TGTGCCAGCTCACTCCCTCGAGCTAAGGACGTCACCGGGGAGCTGTTTTTT
14	TRBV5-1	NA	TRBJ2-3	NA	CASSSQGGADTQYF	TGCGCCAGCAGTTCTCAGGGGGGAGCAGATACGCAGTATTTT
14	TRBV5-1	TRBD1	TRBJ1-1	few	CASSLDRGHSEAFF	TGCGCCAGCAGCTTGGACAGGGGGCATAGTGAAGCTTTCTTT
15	TRBV29-1	TRBD1	TRBJ2-3	NA	CSVDLNHGQADTQYF	TGCAGCGTTGACCTAAACCATGGACAGGCAGATACGCAGTATTTT
15	TRBV15	TRBD2	TRBJ2-7	NA	CATSRDREGSYEQYF	TGTGCCACCAGCAGAGATCGGGAGGGGTCCTACGAGCAGTACTTC
21	TRBV27	TRBD2	TRBJ2-7	NA	CASSLSFPGTSGRGVRVEQYF	TGTGCCAGCAGTTTATCGTTCCCCGGGACTAGCGGGAGAGGGGTTCGTGTCGAGCAGTACTTC
15	TRBV7-2	NA	TRBJ2-5	NA	CASSFEGEFAETQYF	TGTGCCAGCAGCTTCGAGGGAGAGTTCGCGGAGACCCAGTACTTC
13	TRBV7-8	NA	TRBJ1-5	NA	CASSSNSNQPQHF	TGTGCCAGCAGCTCCAATAGCAATCAGCCCCAGCATTTT
15	TRBV4-3	NA	TRBJ2-7	NA	CASSQDDRQTYEQYF	TGCGCCAGCAGCCAAGATGACAGACAGACCTACGAGCAGTACTTC
12	TRBV10-3	TRBD2	TRBJ2-5	NA	CAIAGVEETQYF	TGTGCCATCGCGGGGGTTGAGGAGACCCAGTACTTC
16	TRBV11-2	TRBD2	TRBJ2-7	NA	CASSLGQGLAGGEQYF	TGTGCCAGCAGCTTAGGTCAGGGACTAGCGGGAGGAGAGCAGTACTTC
15	TRBV12-5	TRBD1	TRBJ1-1	NA	CASGLVTGGRSEAFF	TGTGCTAGTGGTTTGGTAACAGGGGGCAGGTCTGAAGCTTTCTTT
17	TRBV9	TRBD1	TRBJ2-6	NA	CASSGQDGSSGANVLAF	TGTGCCAGCAGTGGACAGGATGGTAGCTCTGGGGCCAACGTCCTGGCTTTC
17	TRBV7-2	TRBD2	TRBJ2-1	NA	CASSLSRTSGAYNEQFF	TGTGCCAGCAGCCTCTCCCGGACTAGCGGGGCTTACAATGAGCAGTTCTTC
15	TRBV5-1	TRBD1	TRBJ1-2	NA	CASSLVGTGPYGYTF	TGCGCCAGCAGCTTGGTTGGGACAGGGCCCTATGGCTACACCTTC
13	TRBV5-1	NA	TRBJ2-3	NA	CASSFGDTDTQYF	TGCGCCAGCAGCTTCGGAGACACAGATACGCAGTATTTT
14	TRBV6-5	NA	TRBJ1-2	many	CASSRQAANYGYTF	TGTGCCAGCAGCCGACAGGCGGCGAACTATGGCTACACCTTC
15	TRBV5-1	TRBD2	TRBJ2-2	NA	CASSPLAGEAGELFF	TGCGCCAGCAGCCCGCTAGCGGGAGAGGCCGGGGAGCTGTTTTTT
15	TRBV5-1	NA	TRBJ1-1	NA	CASSPNSGTVPEAFF	TGCGCCAGCAGTCCCAACTCAGGGACTGTCCCTGAAGCTTTCTTT
12	TRBV7-9	NA	TRBJ2-4	NA	CASAPSDNIQYF	TGTGCCAGCGCCCCCTCGGATAACATTCAGTACTTC
16	TRBV21-1	NA	TRBJ2-3	NA	CASSKAAGLGTDTQYF	TGTGCCAGCAGCAAAGCGGCGGGACTGGGCACAGATACGCAGTATTTT
15	TRBV7-8	TRBD2	TRBJ2-7	NA	CASSLGIAGAHEQYF	TGTGCCAGCAGCTTAGGCATAGCGGGAGCCCACGAGCAGTACTTC
12	TRBV2	NA	TRBJ2-5	NA	CASRREQETQYF	TGTGCCAGCAGACGGGAGCAAGAGACCCAGTACTTC
14	TRBV7-9	TRBD1	TRBJ1-1	NA	CASSLTGGFTEAFF	TGTGCCAGCAGCCTGACAGGGGGCTTCACTGAAGCTTTCTTT
13	TRBV5-6	NA	TRBJ2-7	NA	CASSTIFGYEQYF	TGTGCCAGCAGCACTATTTTTGGCTACGAGCAGTACTTC
11	TRBV20-1	NA	TRBJ2-7	NA	CSAGRRYEQYF	TGCAGTGCTGGCCGGCGGTACGAGCAGTACTTC
17	TRBV2	TRBD2	TRBJ2-1	NA	CASSVPTTAGVGNEQFF	TGTGCCAGCAGTGTCCCTACGACAGCGGGGGTGGGCAATGAGCAGTTCTTC
16	TRBV28	TRBD1	TRBJ1-2	few	CASSFGGSGTGYGYTF	TGTGCCAGCAGTTTTGGTGGGAGTGGGACAGGCTATGGCTACACCTTC
16	TRBV14	TRBD1	TRBJ2-2	NA	CASSHGDRARTGELFF	TGTGCCAGCAGCCACGGGGACAGGGCACGCACCGGGGAGCTGTTTTTT
15	TRBV9	TRBD1	TRBJ2-1	NA	CASSVEGQEYNEQFF	TGTGCCAGCAGCGTAGAAGGACAGGAGTACAATGAGCAGTTCTTC
16	TRBV18	NA	TRBJ1-4	NA	CASSPGVRTGREKLFF	TGTGCCAGCTCACCAGGGGTCCGGACGGGCCGTGAAAAACTGTTTTTT
16	TRBV11-2	TRBD1	TRBJ1-1	NA	CASSARTGRTNTEAFF	TGTGCCAGCAGCGCTAGGACAGGGAGGACTAACACTGAAGCTTTCTTT
11	TRBV30	NA	TRBJ2-7	NA	CAWRERNEQYF	TGTGCCTGGAGGGAGAGGAACGAGCAGTACTTC
16	TRBV5-4	TRBD1	TRBJ2-2	NA	CASSLPGTGNTGELFF	TGTGCCAGCAGCCTCCCCGGGACAGGGAACACCGGGGAGCTGTTTTTT
13	TRBV2	TRBD1	TRBJ2-5	NA	CASSEGTGETQYF	TGTGCCAGCAGTGAAGGGACAGGGGAGACCCAGTACTTC
15	TRBV15	NA	TRBJ2-2	NA	CATSIGAANTGELFF	TGTGCCACCAGCATTGGGGCAGCGAACACCGGGGAGCTGTTTTTT
16	TRBV9	TRBD1	TRBJ2-2	NA	CASSVGGGVGTGELFF	TGTGCCAGCAGCGTAGGAGGGGGCGTGGGCACCGGGGAGCTGTTTTTT
14	TRBV6-6	NA	TRBJ1-1	NA	CATTRQQGSTEAFF	TGTGCCACTACAAGGCAACAGGGCAGCACTGAAGCTTTCTTT
15	TRBV5-1	NA	TRBJ1-1	NA	CASRPNDRPTNDAFF	TGCGCCAGCAGACCAAACGACAGGCCCACTAATGATGCTTTCTTT
16	TRBV12-5	TRBD2	TRBJ2-7	NA	CATKNLAGAGSREQYF	TGTGCTACAAAAAACCTAGCGGGAGCGGGATCTCGTGAGCAGTACTTC
15	TRBV5-4	TRBD1	TRBJ2-7	NA	CASSSPGQGAHEQYF	TGTGCCAGCAGCTCCCCGGGACAGGGGGCCCACGAGCAGTACTTC
15	TRBV5-5	NA	TRBJ2-7	NA	CASSSARDGHYEQYF	TGTGCCAGCAGCTCCGCAAGGGATGGCCACTACGAGCAGTACTTC
18	TRBV5-1	NA	TRBJ1-2	NA	CASSLDRERVGTNYGYTF	TGCGCCAGCAGCTTGGACAGGGAAAGGGTGGGAACTAACTATGGCTACACCTTC
15	TRBV7-2	NA	TRBJ1-4	NA	CASSPSRRENEKLFF	TGTGCCAGCAGCCCCTCCCGGCGGGAAAATGAAAAACTGTTTTTT
13	TRBV5-1	NA	TRBJ2-7	NA	CASSLAGSYEQYF	TGCGCCAGCAGCTTGGCAGGATCCTACGAGCAGTACTTC
16	TRBV5-6	NA	TRBJ1-4	NA	CASSVRAGGSNEKLFF	TGTGCCAGCAGCGTCAGGGCGGGGGGTTCTAATGAAAAACTGTTTTTT
11	TRBV7-8	NA	TRBJ2-7	NA	CASSQEYEQYF	TGTGCCAGCAGCCAAGAGTACGAGCAGTACTTC
16	TRBV7-7	TRBD2	TRBJ2-2	NA	CASSPRTSGSAGELFF	TGTGCCAGCAGCCCCCGGACTAGCGGGAGCGCCGGGGAGCTGTTTTTT
15	TRBV25-1	NA	TRBJ2-7	once	CASSDRDPTEGEQYF	TGTGCCAGCAGTGATAGGGACCCAACGGAGGGCGAGCAGTACTTC
15	TRBV18	NA	TRBJ2-7	NA	CASSPARVSSYEQYF	TGTGCCAGCTCACCCGCGCGAGTGAGCTCCTACGAGCAGTACTTC